Sequencing of this T cell receptor beta chain was carried out in a study of T cell responses to AZD1222 COVID-19 vaccine. This clone was picked up a small number of times. Trimming took 0 bases from V and 7 from J, leaving 14 bases between them. Germline loops: CDR1 SGHRS, CDR2 YFSETQ. This CDR3 has 15 amino acids. Profiled with immunoSEQ multiplex PCR; TCRdb holds only in-frame clones, not every one. Altogether more than 90,000 clones are present, roughly 80% being singletons, with the ten largest covering around 14%. This sequence was found in an adult who received the AZD1222 COVID-19 vaccine. The genes are TRBV5-1 and TRBJ2-4; D could derive from TRBD1 or TRBD2 (5 bases each). The specimen comprised peripheral blood, sampled 28 days after the second AZD1222 dose. CDR3 nucleotides: TGCGCCAGCAGCTTGGGGTGGGTGGGGGACAACATTCAGTACTTC. Protein sequence: CASSLGWVGDNIQYF.